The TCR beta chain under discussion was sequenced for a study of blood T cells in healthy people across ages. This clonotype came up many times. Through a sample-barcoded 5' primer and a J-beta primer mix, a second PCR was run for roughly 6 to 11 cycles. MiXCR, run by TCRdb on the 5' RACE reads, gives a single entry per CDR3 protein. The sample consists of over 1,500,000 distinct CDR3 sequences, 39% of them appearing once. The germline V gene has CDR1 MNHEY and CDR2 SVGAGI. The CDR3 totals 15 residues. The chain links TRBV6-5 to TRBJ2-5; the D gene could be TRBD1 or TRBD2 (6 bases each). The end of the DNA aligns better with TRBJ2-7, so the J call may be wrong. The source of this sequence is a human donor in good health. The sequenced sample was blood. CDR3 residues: CASSLEGGLAYEQYF. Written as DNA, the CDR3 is TGTGCCAGCAGTTTGGAGGGGGGCCTTGCCTACGAGCAGTACTTC.